The 24 T cell receptor beta chains below all came from one sample that was sequenced in a study of CD8+ T cells in alopecia areata. RNA extraction and reverse transcription yielded cDNA as sequencing template. Libraries were prepared by immunoSEQ multiplex PCR; TCRdb keeps only in-frame clonotypes and omits some of them. The table records approximately 180,000 clones, approximately 56% of them present only once. Sequences were derived from CD4+ T cells sorted from blood, sampled at week 0. These receptors came from a human donor with alopecia areata.

The gene calls are TRBV6-6 and TRBJ2-4, with D possibly TRBD2 on 6 matching bases. Germline CDR1 is MNHNY and CDR2 is SVGAGI (reference sequence). The CDR3 totals 15 residues. Trimming stripped 4 bases from V and 2 bases from J, with 12 bases between. In nucleotides, the CDR3 is TGTGCCAGCAGTTCCCGGGGAGGACCCAAAAACATTCAGTACTTC. This translates into CASSSRGGPKNIQYF.

The chain carries TRBV29-1 and TRBJ2-7; perhaps TRBD1 as D (6 bases). This CDR3 has 14 amino acids. The germline gives CDR1 SQVTM, CDR2 ANQGSEA. V gave up 0 bases and J gave up 3 bases, with 12 bases separating them. CDR3 DNA sequence: TGCAGCGTTGAAGATACAGGGATAAGCTACGAGCAGTACTTC. Protein product: CSVEDTGISYEQYF.

J is TRBJ2-7 and V is TRBV19; the D is unclear. The CDR3 runs 14 residues. The V end lost 6 bases, the J end lost 0 bases, and 12 bases lay between the germline ends. Germline CDR1 and CDR2: LNHDA and SQIVND (reference sequence). CDR3 residues: CASSPPGSSYEQYF. DNA of the CDR3: TGTGCCAGTAGCCCCCCCGGTAGCTCCTACGAGCAGTACTTC.

The rearrangement uses TRBV7-9 and TRBJ1-1; D is unclear. Germline V gives CDR1 SEHNR, CDR2 FQNEAQ (reference sequence). This CDR3 is 12 amino acids long. Trimming pared 2 bases from V and 5 bases from J, leaving 6 bases between. The DNA of the CDR3 is TGTGCCAGCAGCTTAATGAGGACTGAAGCTTTCTTT. Translated, it gives CASSLMRTEAFF. Using reference TRBV7-9 and TRBJ1-1 for the parts outside the CDR3, the full variable domain is DTGVSQNPRHKITKRGQNVTFRCDPISEHNRLYWYRQTLGQGPEFLTYFQNEAQLEKSRLLSDRFSAERPKGSFSTLEIQRTEQGDSAMYLCASSLMRTEAFFGQGTRLTVV.

The genes are TRBV29-1 and TRBJ2-7; D unclear. This CDR3 has 15 residues. V was shortened by 4 bases and J by 2 bases, with 18 bases between the two germline ends. Germline CDR1 is SQVTM and CDR2 is ANQGSEA. The CDR3 region is CSVVLRQRSTYEQYF. As DNA, the CDR3 is TGCAGCGTTGTTCTTAGGCAAAGATCGACCTACGAGCAGTACTTC.

The chain recombines TRBV5-1 with TRBJ1-1; tentatively, D is TRBD1 (6 bases). In germline, CDR1 is SGHRS, CDR2 YFSETQ. The CDR3 contains 15 residues. The V gene lost 4 bases and the J gene lost 1 base, with 14 bases spanning the gap. The CDR3 protein is CASSRTDRKNTEAFF. The CDR3 DNA is TGCGCCAGCAGCCGGACGGACAGAAAGAACACTGAAGCTTTCTTT.

The chain couples TRBV5-1 to TRBJ2-7; 7 nucleotides agree with TRBD2. V dropped 4 bases and J dropped 0; count of bases not matched to a gene: 4. This CDR3 has 14 residues. CDR1 and CDR2 (germline): SGHRS, YFSETQ. The CDR3, as DNA: TGCGCCAGCAGCCGTGGCGGGGGCTCCTACGAGCAGTACTTC. Amino acids: CASSRGGGSYEQYF. Full variable domain (outside the CDR3, taken from reference TRBV5-1 and TRBJ2-7): KAGVTQTPRYLIKTRGQQVTLSCSPISGHRSVSWYQQTPGQGLQFLFEYFSETQRNKGNFPGRFSGRQFSNSRSEMNVSTLELGDSALYLCASSRGGGSYEQYFGPGTRLTVT.

This CDR3 reads CASSLERGRKGYTF. The CDR3 region has the DNA TGTGCCAGCAGCTTAGAAAGGGGCAGAAAAGGCTACACCTTC. The rearrangement joins TRBV7-8 to TRBJ1-2, with D possibly being TRBD1 (5 bases). This CDR3 region has 14 residues. The germline V and J ends were trimmed by 1 base and 8 bases, with 14 bases remaining between them. Germline lookup yields CDR1 SGHVS and CDR2 FQNEAQ.

The chain employs TRBV6-1 and TRBJ2-5; possible D gene TRBD1, 8 bases. This CDR3 spans 15 amino acids. CDR1 and CDR2 from the germline V gene are MNHNS and SASEGT. Trimming stripped 8 bases from V and 5 bases from J, with 21 bases between. The CDR3 coding sequence is TGTGCCAGCGTCTTGGACAGGGAGGGTCGGGAGACCCAGTACTTC. Residues: CASVLDREGRETQYF.

The chain uses TRBV5-6 and TRBJ2-7; D is ambiguous. The V end lost 0 bases, the J end lost 3 bases, and 10 bases lay between the germline ends. The CDR3 has 14 residues. In germline, CDR1 is SGHDT, CDR2 YYEEEE. The CDR3 DNA sequence: TGTGCCAGCAGCTTGGCCCCTCGCAGCTACGAGCAGTACTTC. Translating gives CASSLAPRSYEQYF.

The chain links TRBV30 to TRBJ1-4; D is unclear. CDR1 and CDR2 (germline): GTSNPN, SVGIG (reference sequence). This CDR3 contains 15 residues. The ends were cut back, 1 base at V and 7 bases at J, with 16 bases in the middle. DNA of the CDR3: TGTGCCTGGAGTGCACGGACTGCCAAGGGTGAAAAACTGTTTTTT. Its translation: CAWSARTAKGEKLFF.

The chain uses TRBV5-1 and TRBJ2-5; maybe TRBD1 (7 bases). The CDR3 has 14 amino acids. The V and J ends lost 7 bases and 4 bases respectively, with 17 bases between them. Germline values: CDR1 SGHRS, CDR2 YFSETQ. DNA for the CDR3: TGCGCCAGCGAGGAGGGGGCGAGGGGAGAGACCCAGTACTTC. Its translation is CASEEGARGETQYF.

V gene TRBV6-6 combines with J gene TRBJ2-5, with D hard to call. Per germline, CDR1 MNHNY and CDR2 SVGAGI (reference sequence). This CDR3 is 11 amino acids long. Trimming stripped 6 bases from V and 0 bases from J, with 2 bases between. The CDR3 region has the DNA TGTGCCAGCAGCCACCAAGAGACCCAGTACTTC. This translates into CASSHQETQYF.

A single count supports this clone. V and J are TRBV2 and TRBJ1-6, with a tentative D call TRBD1 (5 bases). The CDR3 totals 15 residues. The germline CDR1 and CDR2 sequences are SNHLY and FYNNEI. V lost 7 bases, J lost 4 bases, and 14 bases lay in between. The CDR3 DNA reads as TGTGCCAGCAATCCGGGACGGGAATATAATTCACCCCTCCACTTT. Its protein is CASNPGREYNSPLHF.

The CDR3 is CASSPRQGYEQYF. As DNA, the CDR3 is TGTGCCAGCAGCCCCAGACAGGGCTACGAGCAGTACTTC. The chain uses TRBV11-1 and TRBJ2-7, with 7 nucleotides matching TRBD1. Germline trimming cut 5 bases from V and 3 bases from J; bases unmatched to any gene: 4. CDR1 is SGHAT, CDR2 FQDESV, per germline (reference sequence). The CDR3 loop spans 13 amino acids.

The rearrangement uses TRBV19 and TRBJ1-1; 11 nucleotides agree with TRBD1. The CDR3 is 14 residues long. The J segment lost 4 bases and the V segment lost 7 bases, leaving 5 bases of the junction unmatched. Germline V gene data show CDR1 as LNHDA and CDR2 as SQIVND (reference sequence). CDR3 nucleotide sequence: TGTGCCAGTACCGCGGACAGGGGGCTCACTGAAGCTTTCTTT. Translating it yields CASTADRGLTEAFF.

The chain couples TRBV25-1 to TRBJ1-2; D unresolved. Trimming cost V 3 bases and J 7 bases, with 9 bases left between them. Germline-derived CDR1 and CDR2 are MGHDK and SYGVNS. This CDR3 has 12 residues. The CDR3 reads CASSEGGGGYTF. Written as DNA, the CDR3 is TGTGCCAGCAGTGAGGGAGGCGGTGGCTACACCTTC.

The CDR3 protein is CASSLETGGGYGYTF. CDR3 nucleotide sequence: TGTGCCAGCAGCCTAGAAACAGGGGGGGGCTATGGCTACACCTTC. The J gene is TRBJ1-2, the V gene TRBV4-2, with 8 bases matching TRBD1. The CDR3 is made up of 15 amino acids. From germline, CDR1 is LGHNA and CDR2 YNFKEQ. Unmatched junction bases numbered 8, after V lost 4 bases and J lost 4 bases.

This clone appeared a few times. The chain carries TRBV5-6 and TRBJ2-4, with unresolved D. The CDR3 spans 14 residues. Trimming pared 0 bases from V and 7 bases from J, leaving 11 bases between. The V gene's germline CDR1 is SGHDT and CDR2 YYEEEE. The CDR3 spells CASSLDTQINIQYF. As DNA, the CDR3 is TGTGCCAGCAGCTTGGACACCCAAATCAACATTCAGTACTTC.

The rearrangement links TRBV7-7 to TRBJ2-5, with TRBD1 as a possible D gene (6 bases). Looked up from germline, CDR1 is SSHAT and CDR2 is FNYEAQ (reference sequence). The CDR3 contains 16 residues. V lost 1 base to trimming and J lost 1 base, with 13 bases between them. The CDR3 loop is CASSLGRTVLQETQYF. The CDR3 region has the DNA TGTGCCAGCAGCTTAGGGAGGACAGTCCTCCAAGAGACCCAGTACTTC. The variable domain in full, with the rest retrieved from reference TRBV7-7 and TRBJ2-5, is GAGVSQSPRYKVTKRGQDVTLRCDPISSHATLYWYQQALGQGPEFLTYFNYEAQPDKSGLPSDRFSAERPEGSISTLTIQRTEQRDSAMYRCASSLGRTVLQETQYFGPGTRLLVL.

This chain uses TRBV6-5 with TRBJ2-3; no definite D call. This CDR3 has 14 residues. V was trimmed by 6 bases and J by 0 bases, leaving 10 bases between them. The germline V gene encodes CDR1 MNHEY and CDR2 SVGAGI. Written as DNA, the CDR3 is TGTGCCAGCAGAAAGGGCTCTAGCACAGATACGCAGTATTTT. Translating gives CASRKGSSTDTQYF.

The genes are TRBV29-1 and TRBJ2-6, with D uncertain. V dropped 7 bases and J dropped 4 bases, with 14 bases sitting between them. CDR3 length equals 14 residues. Germline V gene lookup returns CDR1 SQVTM and CDR2 ANQGSEA. This CDR3 is CSAASVSGANVLTF. DNA of the CDR3: TGCAGCGCCGCTTCGGTGTCCGGGGCCAACGTCCTGACTTTC.

The chain carries TRBV30 and TRBJ2-2, with D uncertain. The V end lost 2 bases, the J end lost 5 bases, and 9 bases lay between the germline ends. Per germline, CDR1 GTSNPN and CDR2 SVGIG (reference sequence). The CDR3 extends over 13 amino acids. DNA for the CDR3: TGTGCCTGGAGTTTTCTAAGGACCGGGGAGCTGTTTTTT. It specifies CAWSFLRTGELFF.

This clone has just one count. This sequence joins TRBV5-6 and TRBJ1-2, with 7 bases lining up with TRBD1. The junction had 12 bases not matched to a gene; V was cut back by 3 bases and J by 4 bases. Per germline, CDR1 SGHDT and CDR2 YYEEEE. The CDR3 has 16 amino acids. This CDR3 is CASSSIYRGEGYGYTF. The DNA of the CDR3 is TGTGCCAGCAGCTCAATCTACAGGGGAGAGGGCTATGGCTACACCTTC. The full variable domain, in which reference TRBV5-6 and TRBJ1-2 provide the parts outside the CDR3, is DAGVTQSPTHLIKTRGQQVTLRCSPKSGHDTVSWYQQALGQGPQFIFQYYEEEERQRGNFPDRFSGHQFPNYSSELNVNALLLGDSALYLCASSSIYRGEGYGYTFGSGTRLTVV.